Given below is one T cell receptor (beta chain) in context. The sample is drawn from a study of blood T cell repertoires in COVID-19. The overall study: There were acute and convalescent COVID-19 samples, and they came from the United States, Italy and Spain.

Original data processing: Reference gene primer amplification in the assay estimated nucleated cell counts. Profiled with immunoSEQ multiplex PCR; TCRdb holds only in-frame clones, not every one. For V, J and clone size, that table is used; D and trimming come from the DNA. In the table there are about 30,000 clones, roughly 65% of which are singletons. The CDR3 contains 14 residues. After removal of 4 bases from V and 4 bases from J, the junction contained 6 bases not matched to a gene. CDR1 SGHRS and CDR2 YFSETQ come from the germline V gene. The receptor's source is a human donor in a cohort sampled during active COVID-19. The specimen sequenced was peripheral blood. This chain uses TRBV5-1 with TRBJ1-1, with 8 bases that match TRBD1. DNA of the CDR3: TGCGCCAGCAGCCCACAGGGGGGAGGCACTGAAGCTTTCTTT. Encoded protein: CASSPQGGGTEAFF.